These T cell receptor beta chains were read from a single sample in a study of blood T cell repertoires in COVID-19. Assay used: immunoSEQ multiplex PCR; TCRdb lists only in-frame clones, some missing. The sample consists of more than 200,000 clones, 65% to 85% of them appearing once. Sequencing was done on a sample of PBMCs or T cells enriched from blood (not recorded which). Receptors originate from a man aged 25-40 years with acute COVID-19. CDR3s include the opening cysteine and the closing phenylalanine or tryptophan. The size of a clone is reported for some rows only, either as once, few or many, or as a class for expanded clones.

v_call	clone_size	j_call	cdr3_length	cdr3_aa
TRBV5-4	NA	TRBJ1-3	14	CASSLQGARGTIYF
TRBV19	NA	TRBJ1-2	13	CASSLRTGDGYTF
TRBV5-1	once	TRBJ2-3	16	CASSLGAGASTDTQYF
TRBV10-2	NA	TRBJ1-2	13	CASYPGEGEGYTF
TRBV5-1	NA	TRBJ2-2	15	CASSLALQGTGELFF
TRBV3-1/TRBV3-2	once	TRBJ1-2	14	CASSQGGTPGGYTF
TRBV9	NA	TRBJ2-1	13	CASSGGSYNEQFF
TRBV18	NA	TRBJ1-1	16	CASSSLTGSLNTEAFF
TRBV6-5	NA	TRBJ2-7	13	CATLETGFHEQYF
TRBV15	NA	TRBJ1-5	13	CATSRDEVQPQHF
TRBV7-3	once	TRBJ2-2	14	CASSFGQRGGELFF
TRBV27	NA	TRBJ1-2	12	CASSLRGHGYTF
TRBV29-1	NA	TRBJ1-2	13	CSGRQGGMDGYTF
TRBV6-4	NA	TRBJ2-6	18	CASSDSQASSSGANVLTF
TRBV19	few	TRBJ2-6	17	CASTSTGLSSGANVLTF
TRBV7-3	NA	TRBJ2-3	14	CASSKQGTPDTQYF
TRBV5-4	NA	TRBJ2-2	13	CASPSGKTGELFF
TRBV5-1	NA	TRBJ2-5	16	CASSPVALGSGGTQYF
TRBV9	NA	TRBJ1-6	15	CASSYGGGGNSPLHF
TRBV2	NA	TRBJ1-2	15	CASTGAGRGGYGYTF
TRBV5-1	NA	TRBJ2-5	16	CASSLGSSGGEETQYF
TRBV20-1	NA	TRBJ2-5	14	CSASHSDVQETQYF
TRBV5-1	once	TRBJ1-4	15	CASSPGGLLHEKLFF
TRBV25-1	once	TRBJ1-4	13	CASNRRTNEKLFF
TRBV19	few	TRBJ1-2	13	CASNADRVDGYTF
TRBV9	NA	TRBJ2-1	15	CASNQNGGATGEQFF